This TCR beta chain was recorded in a study of lymphopenia after photon versus proton radiotherapy. Study findings and constraints: After lymphocyte nadir, photon-treated repertoires showed oligoclonal expansion, especially CD8+ Temra. Relative stability marked proton patients; photon patients lost diversity and naive cells. Better survival with proton therapy was suggested as possible, not demonstrated.

Clones were read by immunoSEQ multiplex PCR, and TCRdb kept only the in-frame ones, dropping some. The sample shows over 50,000 clones, about 86% of them seen only once. As concerns this clone: Its antigen is not known. An end of the junction does not agree with germline; a read error may underlie this.

The CDR3 has 12 residues. From germline, CDR1 is SEHNR and CDR2 FQNEAQ (reference sequence). The sequence came from a man aged 40-50 years with gastric cancer. The sample here was peripheral blood, taken from a patient treated with photon-based radiotherapy. The chain joins TRBV7-9 to TRBJ1-3; D gene uncertain. The CDR3 spells CASSIAGNTIYF. DNA for the CDR3: TGTGCCAGCAGCATAGCTGGAAACACCATATATTTT.